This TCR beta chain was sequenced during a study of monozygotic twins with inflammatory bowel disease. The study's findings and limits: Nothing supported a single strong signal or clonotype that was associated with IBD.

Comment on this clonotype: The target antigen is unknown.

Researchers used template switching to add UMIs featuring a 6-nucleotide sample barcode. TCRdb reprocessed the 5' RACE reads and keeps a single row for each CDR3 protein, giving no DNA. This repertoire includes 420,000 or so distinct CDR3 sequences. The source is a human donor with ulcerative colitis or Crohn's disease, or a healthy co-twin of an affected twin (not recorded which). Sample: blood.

The CDR3 is CASSPRTSGLYEQYF. V usage is TRBV5-1 and J usage is TRBJ2-7; TCRdb outputs TRBD2, but without DNA this stays unchecked. Germline CDR1 reads SGHRS; CDR2 reads YFSETQ. The CDR3 runs to 15 residues.